This T cell receptor beta chain is drawn from a study of vaccination and CD4 T cells after COVID-19. The treatment here: approximately 9-day PBMC culture with coronavirus spike peptide pools or control peptides (ViraFEST assay). In this sample, this clonotype turned up a few times. What it binds is not known. There are 17 residues in the CDR3. The V and J ends lost 8 bases and 8 bases, in that order; junction bases with no gene match: 13. Germline CDR1 and CDR2: MGHRA and YSYEKL. With the Oncomine TCR Beta short-read assay, DNA from cultured CD4+ T cells was sequenced. Via MiXCR, TCRdb re-called the PCR reads, giving one row per CDR3 protein. The profile shows 15,000 or so distinct CDR3 sequences, 44% of them singletons.

This chain links TRBV4-1 with TRBJ2-2; TRBD2 matches 14 bases. The sequence derives from a human donor who had recovered from COVID-19. Sequencing was carried out using CD4+ T cells from blood, cultured in vitro. The CDR3 reads CASWGTSGRRRGGELFF. DNA for the CDR3: TGCGCCAGCTGGGGGACTAGCGGGAGAAGAAGAGGTGGGGAGCTGTTTTTT.